Each of the 6 T cell receptor beta chains below was sequenced from the same sample in a study of T cells after yellow fever vaccination. MiXCR, run by TCRdb on the 5' RACE reads, gives a single entry per CDR3 protein. The data show 500,000 to 550,000 distinct CDR3 sequences, around a fifth seen once. The source material was PBMCs, sampled about 21 days after the first yellow fever vaccination. The receptors originated from a man aged 18 to 29 who received the YFV17D yellow fever vaccine.

This clonotype was recorded a few times. The chain employs TRBV25-1 and TRBJ1-2, with D unresolved. The CDR3 has 14 amino acids. V was trimmed by 9 bases and J by 4 bases, leaving 18 bases between them. CDR1 and CDR2 (germline): MGHDK, SYGVNS. CDR3 loop: CARSTRAPSYGYTF. The CDR3 nucleotides read TGTGCCAGGTCAACCCGTGCACCCTCCTATGGCTACACCTTC.

The chain links TRBV12-3 or TRBV12-4 to TRBJ2-5; 7 bases are shared with TRBD1. The CDR3 spans 15 residues. V lost 6 bases to trimming and J lost 0 bases; unmatched junction nucleotides: 7. The CDR3 DNA follows: TGTGCCAGCAGACAGGGACAGATGTACCAAGAGACCCAGTACTTC. Protein sequence: CASRQGQMYQETQYF.

Only a few counts were recorded for this clonotype. The chain is built from TRBV11-2 and TRBJ2-3, with 8 nucleotides matching TRBD2. The CDR3 has 15 amino acids. Germline V gives CDR1 SGHAT, CDR2 FQNNGV. The V segment lost 4 bases and the J segment 2 bases; nucleotides outside the gene matches: 5. CDR3 DNA: TGTGCCAGCAGCTCGGGACTAGTCGACACAGATACGCAGTATTTT. This sequence encodes CASSSGLVDTDTQYF.

In this sample, this clonotype turned up a few times. The chain carries TRBV20-1 and TRBJ2-1; D is unresolved. Deletions cut 7 bases from V and 7 bases from J, with 2 bases between. CDR1 and CDR2 (germline): DFQATT, SNEGSKA (reference sequence). This CDR3 is 8 amino acids long. CDR3 DNA: TGCAGTGTTAATGAGCAGTTCTTC. Its translation is CSVNEQFF.

There are many counts of this clonotype. The genes are TRBV28 and TRBJ2-4; 8 positions agree with TRBD1. The germline gives CDR1 MDHEN, CDR2 SYDVKM. The CDR3 covers 18 residues. Germline trimming cut 6 bases from V and 0 bases from J; bases unmatched to any gene: 13. The CDR3 region is CASRKMGQASLAKNIQYF. DNA of the CDR3: TGTGCCAGCAGGAAAATGGGACAGGCGAGTTTAGCCAAAAACATTCAGTACTTC. Full variable domain (outside the CDR3, taken from reference TRBV28 and TRBJ2-4): DVKVTQSSRYLVKRTGEKVFLECVQDMDHENMFWYRQDPGLGLRLIYFSYDVKMKEKGDIPEGYSVSREKKERFSLILESASTNQTSMYLCASRKMGQASLAKNIQYFGAGTRLSVL.

The V gene is TRBV20-1, the J gene TRBJ2-7; D is ambiguous. Germline CDR1 and CDR2: DFQATT and SNEGSKA (reference sequence). Trimming pared 3 bases from V and 2 bases from J, leaving 5 bases between. The CDR3 has 11 residues. The CDR3 coding sequence is TGCAGTGCTAGTACGACCTACGAGCAGTACTTC. It translates to CSASTTYEQYF.